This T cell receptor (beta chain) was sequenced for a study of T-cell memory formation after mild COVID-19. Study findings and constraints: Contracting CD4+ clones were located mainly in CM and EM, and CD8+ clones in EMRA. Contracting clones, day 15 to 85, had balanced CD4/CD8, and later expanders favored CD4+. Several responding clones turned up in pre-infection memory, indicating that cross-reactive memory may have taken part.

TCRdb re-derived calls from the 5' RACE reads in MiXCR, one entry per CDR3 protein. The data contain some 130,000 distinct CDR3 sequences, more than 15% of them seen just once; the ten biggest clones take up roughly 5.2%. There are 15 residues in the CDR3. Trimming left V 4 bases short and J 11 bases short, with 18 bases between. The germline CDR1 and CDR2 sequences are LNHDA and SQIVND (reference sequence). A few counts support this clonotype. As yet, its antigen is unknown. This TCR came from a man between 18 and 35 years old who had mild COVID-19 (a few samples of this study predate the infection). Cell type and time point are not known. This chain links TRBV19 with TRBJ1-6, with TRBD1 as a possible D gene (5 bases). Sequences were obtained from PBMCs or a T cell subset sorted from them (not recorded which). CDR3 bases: TGTGCCAGTAGTACTGATACAGGCGGACCTGCACCCCTCCACTTT. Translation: CASSTDTGGPAPLHF.